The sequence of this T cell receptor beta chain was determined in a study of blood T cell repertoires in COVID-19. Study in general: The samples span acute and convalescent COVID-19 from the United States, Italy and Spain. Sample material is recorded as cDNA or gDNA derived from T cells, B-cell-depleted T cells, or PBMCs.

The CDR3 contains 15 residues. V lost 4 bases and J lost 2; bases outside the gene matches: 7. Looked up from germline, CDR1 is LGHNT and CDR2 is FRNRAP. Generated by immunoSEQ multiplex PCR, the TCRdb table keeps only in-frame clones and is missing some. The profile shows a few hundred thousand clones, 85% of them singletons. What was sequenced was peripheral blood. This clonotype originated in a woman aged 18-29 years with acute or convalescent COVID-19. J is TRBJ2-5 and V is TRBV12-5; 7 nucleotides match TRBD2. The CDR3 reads CASGSNGLGQETQYF. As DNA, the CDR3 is TGTGCTAGTGGTTCTAACGGACTAGGGCAAGAGACCCAGTACTTC.